This note documents a single T cell receptor beta chain sequence. Its specificity is unknown. In TCRdb, the 5' RACE reads were re-called with MiXCR into one record per CDR3 protein. Of about 90,000 distinct CDR3 sequences listed, 27% were seen once; the top ten hold roughly 60%. The data were taken from a study of CD8 T cells in ankylosing spondylitis. Regarding the study as a whole: Disease-linked clones displayed a CD8+ phenotype and appeared relatively rarely in peripheral blood. Earlier studies detected some motif variants in reactive arthritis synovial fluid and blood. From matched ankylosing spondylitis synovial fluid, disease-linked clones were reportedly recovered at significantly enriched levels. Seemingly characteristic of ankylosing spondylitis blood was a TCR beta motif consisting of about 8 highly homologous variants.

The CDR3 runs 14 residues. Germline V gives CDR1 SGHRS, CDR2 YFSETQ. The V gene lost 1 base and the J gene lost 2 bases, with 9 bases spanning the gap. The gene calls are TRBV5-1 and TRBJ1-1, with no clear D. Source material: blood, either unsorted or a sorted T cell fraction (not recorded which). The receptor was derived from a male donor with ankylosing spondylitis or in good health (not recorded which). The chain's CDR3 is CASSLLGSNTEAFF. CDR3 nucleotide sequence: TGCGCCAGCAGCTTGCTGGGATCTAACACTGAAGCTTTCTTT.